Below are 8 T cell receptor beta chains sequenced from a single sample in a study of blood T cell repertoires in COVID-19. Sequencing was performed with immunoSEQ multiplex PCR; in TCRdb, only in-frame clones are kept and a portion is missing. The profile covers more than 250,000 clones, with roughly 91% appearing a single time and 1% taken by the ten largest. Source material: peripheral blood. These receptor sequences come from a man aged 50 to 60 with active or convalescent COVID-19.

The rearrangement uses TRBV29-1 and TRBJ1-1, with TRBD1 matching 7 bases. The CDR3 runs 12 residues. The V and J ends lost 7 bases and 6 bases, in that order; junction bases with no gene match: 8. Germline CDR1 and CDR2: SQVTM and ANQGSEA. CDR3 in DNA: TGCAGCGGACAACAGGGGATGTCTGAAGCTTTCTTT. This encodes CSGQQGMSEAFF.

This clone was found once. The V and J genes are TRBV5-1 and TRBJ1-1; the D is unclear. The CDR3 covers 15 residues. V dropped 0 bases and J dropped 0 bases, with 9 bases sitting between them. Germline V gives CDR1 SGHRS, CDR2 YFSETQ. This CDR3 is CASSLEGGMNTEAFF. For the CDR3, the DNA is TGCGCCAGCAGCTTGGAAGGCGGAATGAACACTGAAGCTTTCTTT.

This chain joins TRBV4-3 and TRBJ1-3; no clear D. CDR3 size: 15 residues. V was shortened by 0 bases and J by 2 bases, with 8 bases between the two germline ends. The germline V gene encodes CDR1 LGHNA and CDR2 YSLEER. The CDR3 sequence: CASSQDDRAGNTIYF. CDR3 nucleotide sequence: TGCGCCAGCAGCCAAGATGATCGGGCTGGAAACACCATATATTTT.

This chain connects TRBV18 to TRBJ1-1; the match to TRBD1 covers 10 bases. Germline V lookup: CDR1 KGHSH, CDR2 LQKENI. Trimming removed 5 bases from V and 7 bases from J; junction bases left unmatched: 10. The CDR3 runs 15 residues. CDR3 coding DNA: TGTGCCAGCTCATCGACCGGGACAGGGGAGGTTGAAGCTTTCTTT. As protein: CASSSTGTGEVEAFF.

The V and J genes are TRBV3-1 (or the pseudogene TRBV3-2) and TRBJ1-4; 7 bases are a match to TRBD1. V gave up 4 bases and J gave up 6 bases; unmatched junction bases: 11. Germline lookup yields CDR1 LGHDT and CDR2 YNNKEL (reference sequence). This CDR3 comprises 16 residues. The chain's CDR3 is CASSLIQGTPDEKLFF. The CDR3 DNA follows: TGTGCCAGCAGCCTTATACAGGGGACCCCTGATGAAAAACTGTTTTTT.

CDR3 sequence (DNA): TGTGCCAGCAGCCGCCGGGGGGCCATCGGGGATACGCAGTATTTT. Amino acid sequence: CASSRRGAIGDTQYF. This chain links TRBV7-2 with TRBJ2-3, with D perhaps TRBD2 (7 bases). Looked up from germline, CDR1 is SGHTA and CDR2 is FQGNSA. The CDR3 has 15 residues. With 5 bases removed from V and 6 bases from J, the gap between germline ends came to 18 bases.

V and J are TRBV6-5 and TRBJ1-4; a weak D match, TRBD1 (5 bases). Germline assignment: CDR1 MNHEY and CDR2 SVGAGI. Trimming stripped 8 bases from V and 4 bases from J, with 11 bases between. The CDR3 extends over 13 amino acids. The CDR3 sequence is CASSQGFNEKLFF. CDR3 coding DNA: TGTGCCAGCTCCCAGGGATTTAATGAAAAACTGTTTTTT.

This clone came up many times. The rearrangement links TRBV27 to TRBJ2-4; D remains unclear. V lost 0 bases and J 8 bases, leaving 8 bases between the germline ends. The length of the CDR3 is 13 residues. Per germline, CDR1 MNHEY and CDR2 SMNVEV (reference sequence). As DNA, the CDR3 is TGTGCCAGCAGTTTATCGAGGTTGGACATTCAGTACTTC. Translated, it gives CASSLSRLDIQYF.